This T cell receptor beta chain was captured by sequencing in a study of T cell repertoires in cytomegalovirus infection. Study background: CMV epitopes, recently identified HLA-C-restricted and well-studied HLA-B-restricted, were used. Matching HLA type, along with CMV infection, was indicated by public TCR beta signatures.

This clonotype was counted ten times or more. Antigen unknown. One entry per CDR3 protein, called by TCRdb with MiXCR from the reads. The table shows about 120,000 distinct CDR3 sequences, with 30% occurring only once. This specimen was CD8+ T cells from cultured PBMCs, taken from culture after CMV antigen stimulation. This clonotype originated in a human donor in good health (CMV status not recorded). Some clones in this sample may be carry-over from other donors' samples.

CDR3 DNA: TGTGCCAGCAGCTTAACCAGGGGAGTAACCGGGGAGCTGTTTTTT. Amino acids: CASSLTRGVTGELFF. V gene TRBV7-6 combines with J gene TRBJ2-2, with a tentative D call TRBD1 (6 bases). V gave up 2 bases and J gave up 5 bases, with 12 bases separating them. The CDR3 sequence is 15 residues long. The germline CDR1 and CDR2 sequences are SGHVS and FNYEAQ. Together with reference TRBV7-6 and TRBJ2-2, the CDR3 gives the full variable domain: GAGVSQSPRYKVTKRGQDVALRCDPISGHVSLYWYRQALGQGPEFLTYFNYEAQQDKSGLPNDRFSAERPEGSISTLTIQRTEQRDSAMYRCASSLTRGVTGELFFGEGSRLTVL.